The 10 T cell receptor beta chains below were found in one sample sequenced in a study of blood T cell dynamics during melanoma immunotherapy. Some clones are missing from TCRdb's copy, which holds only in-frame ones; the method was immunoSEQ multiplex PCR. Of about 16,000 clones listed, about 94% were seen once; the top ten hold under 0.25%. The time point is: week 3, after first cycle of checkpoint inhibitor. The specimen comprised effector memory CD8+ T cells from blood, sampled from a patient treated with checkpoint blockade. The origin of the receptors is a human donor with melanoma.

The sample holds a few counts of this clone. The V gene is TRBV7-6, the J gene TRBJ1-1; TRBD1 might be the D (6 bases). The CDR3 sequence is 15 residues long. V shed 3 bases and J shed 1 base, with 12 bases lying between them. Germline V gives CDR1 SGHVS, CDR2 FNYEAQ. CDR3 DNA: TGTGCCAGCAGCTTGACGGGACAAAGGAACACTGAAGCTTTCTTT. Amino acid sequence: CASSLTGQRNTEAFF.

CDR3 residues: CASSDDRGRANEQYF. Written as DNA, the CDR3 is TGTGCCAGCAGTGATGATAGAGGGAGGGCCAACGAGCAGTACTTC. The chain employs TRBV2 and TRBJ2-7; TRBD2 aligns across 7 bases. The germline V gene encodes CDR1 SNHLY and CDR2 FYNNEI. This CDR3 is built from 15 residues. J was trimmed by 5 bases and V by 3 bases; bases with no gene match: 10.

The V call is TRBV11-2, the J call TRBJ2-2, with D possibly matching TRBD2 (5 bases). Trimming took 4 bases from V and 3 from J, leaving 15 bases between them. CDR3 length: 16 amino acids. Germline CDR1 SGHAT, CDR2 FQNNGV. The CDR3 protein is CASSSGGWAHTGELFF. The CDR3, as DNA: TGTGCCAGCAGCTCGGGCGGGTGGGCTCACACCGGGGAGCTGTTTTTT.

The genes are TRBV28 and TRBJ2-1, with 7 positions matching TRBD2. Germline CDR1 and CDR2: MDHEN and SYDVKM. The CDR3 covers 16 residues. With V trimmed by 3 bases and J by 5 bases, 10 bases remained unmatched. DNA for the CDR3: TGTGCCAGCAGTTTTTTTTCGGGAGGCGCGAACAATGAGCAGTTCTTC. It encodes CASSFFSGGANNEQFF.

V usage is TRBV27 and J usage is TRBJ1-5; no reliable D call. The CDR3 has 13 residues. V shed 0 bases and J shed 7 bases, with 7 bases lying between them. Germline loops: CDR1 MNHEY, CDR2 SMNVEV (reference sequence). This CDR3 is CASSLSWGQPQHF. The CDR3 nucleotides read TGTGCCAGCAGTTTATCATGGGGACAGCCCCAGCATTTT.

The rearrangement uses TRBV9 and TRBJ1-2, with D tentatively TRBD1 (6 bases). Trimming left V 3 bases short and J 4 bases short, with 16 bases between. Germline V gives CDR1 SGDLS, CDR2 YYNGEE. The CDR3 runs 15 residues. The CDR3: CASSGVTGSGYGYTF. CDR3 coding DNA: TGTGCCAGCAGCGGAGTAACAGGGTCCGGCTATGGCTACACCTTC.

This chain links TRBV11-2 with TRBJ2-7; no firm D call. Trimming removed 4 bases at V and 4 bases at J, with 8 bases between. This CDR3 is built from 12 residues. Germline values: CDR1 SGHAT, CDR2 FQNNGV. The CDR3 here is CASSYDGYEQYF. The CDR3, as DNA: TGTGCCAGCAGCTACGACGGTTACGAGCAGTACTTC.

The chain is built from TRBV28 and TRBJ2-1; D call uncertain. Germline CDR1 is MDHEN and CDR2 is SYDVKM. Trimming took 5 bases from V and 4 from J, leaving 12 bases between them. The CDR3 has 14 amino acids. CDR3 amino acids: CASSSLMSYNEQFF. The DNA for the CDR3 is TGTGCCAGCAGTAGTCTGATGTCTTACAATGAGCAGTTCTTC.

The V gene is TRBV11-2, the J gene TRBJ2-5; 12 bases line up with TRBD2. The CDR3 totals 15 residues. CDR1 is SGHAT and CDR2 is FQNNGV in the germline V gene. J lost 11 bases, V lost 4 bases, and 11 bases had no gene match. CDR3 in amino acids: CASSSGTSGLRGQYF. CDR3 nucleotide sequence: TGTGCCAGCAGCTCCGGGACTAGCGGGCTTCGCGGGCAGTACTTC. The full variable domain, with the rest looked up from reference TRBV11-2 and TRBJ2-5, is EAGVAQSPRYKIIEKRQSVAFWCNPISGHATLYWYQQILGQGPKLLIQFQNNGVVDDSQLPKDRFSAERLKGVDSTLKIQPAKLEDSAVYLCASSSGTSGLRGQYFGPGTRLLVL.

This rearrangement joins TRBV9 to TRBJ2-3; unclear D gene. CDR1 and CDR2 from the germline V gene are SGDLS and YYNGEE. This CDR3 is 12 amino acids long. V lost 4 bases and J 6 bases, leaving 9 bases between the germline ends. The CDR3, as DNA: TGTGCCAGCAGCTTAGTAGAGGATACGCAGTATTTT. Encoded protein: CASSLVEDTQYF.